The clone carrying this TCR beta chain turned up a few times. What it recognizes is unknown. The PCR contained 60 Vbeta and 13 Jbeta primers. The repertoire was sequenced with immunoSEQ multiplex PCR; TCRdb's copy has only in-frame clones and lacks some. Counted here are about 160,000 clones, 77% occurring once; the ten biggest clones make up around 2.3%. The source of the sample is a study of cytomegalovirus exposure and HLA in healthy donors. Findings of the study overall: According to a later analysis, most TCR beta chains associated with CMV appeared HLA-restricted. Using the classifier, cytomegalovirus status was reportedly diagnosed with high specificity and sensitivity. No immune exposure information besides CMV serostatus was available.

CDR3 length: 13 residues. CDR1 and CDR2 (germline): SNHLY, FYNNEI. The germline V and J ends were trimmed by 7 bases and 6 bases, with 15 bases remaining between them. The donors comprised healthy bone marrow donors. The sequencing sample was made of PBMCs. The J gene is TRBJ1-2, the V gene TRBV2; D unresolved. The origin of this receptor is a man aged 50 to 60 in good health and CMV-seropositive. The DNA for the CDR3 is TGTGCCAGCAATATGCGGGCCCGAAATGGCTACACCTTC. Its protein is CASNMRARNGYTF.